The entry below describes one TCR beta chain. What this receptor recognizes is not known. Base quality data are lacking; no much larger clone is found one base away. The sample belongs to a study of early T cells in non-severe SARS-CoV-2 infection (dated by TCRdb to the early 2020s). The study in broad terms: Bulk RNA from unsorted whole blood was used for TCR sequencing, so alpha and beta chains could not be paired. The paper's findings and limits, for the study overall: Matching against VDJdb was skewed toward anti-spike CD8 responses, likely underestimated virus-specific expansions, and missed private and CD4 specificities.

Libraries were built with 5' RACE. Sequenced using a NextSeq 500. To correct for sequencing error and PCR bias, the TCR library protocol tagged individual cDNA molecules with unique molecular identifiers. Both TCR alpha and beta chains were sequenced, and tight co-correlation was observed between alpha and beta sequence abundances in each sample. Concerning the study's data processing: Decombinator V4 was used to annotate TCR sequences for V gene, J gene and CDR3. Expanded TCRs were defined as changing significantly between any two time points under a Poisson model with p below 0.0001. TCR abundances were normalised to the total number of TCRs sequenced per sample and expressed as counts per million. MAIT TCRs were defined by TRAV1-2 paired with TRAJ12, TRAJ20 or TRAJ33, and iNKT TCRs by TRAV10 paired with TRAJ18. VDJdb, accessed 1 November 2021, was searched for CMV, EBV and SARS-CoV-2 annotated TCRs, excluding TCRs annotated for multiple antigens. TCRdb trimmed public reads at Q25 via fastp, called clones via MiXCR and kept in-frame beta chains. Each record represents a unique CDR3 protein, reported with the most common genes and DNA among its rows. The V and J calls and clone size come from TCRdb's table, not from the authors' own analysis. This sample comprises 90,000 to 120,000 distinct CDR3 sequences, 11% of them detected only once. The ten largest account for about 8% of the sample.

The junction carries 11 bases between V and J, which are trimmed by 4 bases and 4 bases respectively. From the cysteine through the phenylalanine, the CDR3 covers 14 amino acids. Only CDR3 DNA is held: 42 bases, read in frame from base 1. As encoded in the germline V gene (reference sequence), CDR1 is WNHNN while CDR2 is SYGVQD. Set within a cohort of healthcare workers in London, UK, this nested case-control study involved weekly PCR testing of nasopharyngeal swabs along with blood sampling. Healthcare workers were recruited during the week of the UK lockdown, between 23 and 31 March 2020, and followed weekly for up to 16 weeks.

The source material was whole blood. This chain joins TRBV10-1 to TRBJ1-5; perhaps TRBD1 is the D gene, with 5 bases matching. The origin of this receptor is an adult who was a healthcare worker with PCR-confirmed SARS-CoV-2 infection or an uninfected control (not recorded which). The sequenced DNA is TGCGCCAGCAGTGTAAAACAGGAGAATCAGCCCCAGCATTTT. Translated, it gives CASSVKQENQPQHF.